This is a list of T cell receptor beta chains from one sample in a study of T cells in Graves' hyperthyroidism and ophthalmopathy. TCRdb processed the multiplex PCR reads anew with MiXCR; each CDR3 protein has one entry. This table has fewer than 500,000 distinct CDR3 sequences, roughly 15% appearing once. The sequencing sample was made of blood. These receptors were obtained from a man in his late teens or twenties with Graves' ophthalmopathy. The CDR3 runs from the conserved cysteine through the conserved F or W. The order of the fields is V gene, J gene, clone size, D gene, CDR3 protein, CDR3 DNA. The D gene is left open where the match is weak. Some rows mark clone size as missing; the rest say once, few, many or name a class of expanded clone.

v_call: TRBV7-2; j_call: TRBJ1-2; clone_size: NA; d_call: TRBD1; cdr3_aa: CASSLLDRGRRGYTF; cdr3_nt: TGTGCCAGCAGCTTGTTAGACAGGGGAAGACGAGGCTACACCTTC
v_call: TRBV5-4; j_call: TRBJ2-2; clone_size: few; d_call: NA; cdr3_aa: CASSLAGTPNTGELFF; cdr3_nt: TGTGCCAGCAGCTTGGCTGGTACTCCGAACACCGGGGAGCTGTTTTTT
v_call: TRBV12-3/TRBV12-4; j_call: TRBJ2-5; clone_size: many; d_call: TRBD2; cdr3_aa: CASSPQVERGGRETQYF; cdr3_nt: TGTGCCAGCAGTCCCCAGGTGGAGCGGGGGGGCCGGGAGACCCAGTACTTC
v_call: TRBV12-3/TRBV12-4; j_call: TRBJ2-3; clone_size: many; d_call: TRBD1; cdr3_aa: CASSQGTADTQYF; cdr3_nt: TGTGCCAGCAGTCAGGGGACAGCGGATACGCAGTATTTT
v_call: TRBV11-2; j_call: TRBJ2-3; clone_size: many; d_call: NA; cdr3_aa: CASSYITDTQYF; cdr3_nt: TGTGCCAGCAGCTATATCACAGATACGCAGTATTTT
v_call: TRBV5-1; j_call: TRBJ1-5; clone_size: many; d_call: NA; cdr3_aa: CAGRNQPQHF; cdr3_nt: TGCGCCGGCCGGAATCAGCCCCAGCATTTT
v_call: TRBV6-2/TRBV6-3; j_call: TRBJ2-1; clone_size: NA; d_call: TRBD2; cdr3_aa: CASSLSGGGVNEQFF; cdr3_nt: TGTGCCAGCAGTTTGAGCGGGGGGGGGGTCAATGAGCAGTTCTTC
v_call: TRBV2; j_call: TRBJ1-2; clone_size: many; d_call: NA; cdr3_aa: CASSGTGANYGYTF; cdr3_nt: TGTGCCAGCAGTGGGACGGGAGCTAACTATGGCTACACCTTC
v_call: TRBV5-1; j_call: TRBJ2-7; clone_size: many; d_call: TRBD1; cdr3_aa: CASSLGQGAMIYEQYF; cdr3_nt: TGCGCCAGCAGCTTGGGACAGGGGGCTATGATCTACGAGCAGTACTTC
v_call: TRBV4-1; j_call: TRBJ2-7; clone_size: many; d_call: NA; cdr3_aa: CASSQDSRGAYEQYF; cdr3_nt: TGCGCCAGCAGCCAAGATAGCAGGGGGGCCTACGAGCAGTACTTC
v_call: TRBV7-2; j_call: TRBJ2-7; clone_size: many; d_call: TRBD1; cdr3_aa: CASSITRDRGDEQYF; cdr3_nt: TGTGCCAGCAGCATAACCCGGGACAGGGGCGACGAGCAGTACTTC
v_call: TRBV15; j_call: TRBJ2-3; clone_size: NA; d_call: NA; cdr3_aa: CATSRDLIPTSTDTQYF; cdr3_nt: TGTGCCACCAGCAGAGATTTGATCCCCACTAGCACAGATACGCAGTATTTT
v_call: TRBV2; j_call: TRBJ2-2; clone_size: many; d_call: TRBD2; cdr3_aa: CASSEVSGGLYF; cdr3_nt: TGTGCCAGCAGTGAAGTCAGCGGGGGACTGTATTTT
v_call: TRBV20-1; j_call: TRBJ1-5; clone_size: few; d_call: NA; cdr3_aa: CSATWGSWNQPQHF; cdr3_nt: TGCAGTGCTACTTGGGGGTCGTGGAATCAGCCCCAGCATTTT
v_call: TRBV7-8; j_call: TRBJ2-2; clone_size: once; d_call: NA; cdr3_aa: CASSSRGAGELVF; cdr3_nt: TGTGCCAGCAGCTCTAGGGGTGCCGGGGAGCTGGTTTTT
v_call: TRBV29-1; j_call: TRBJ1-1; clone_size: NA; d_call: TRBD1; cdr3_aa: CSVERWSRDRDPEAFF; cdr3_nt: TGCAGCGTTGAAAGGTGGAGTAGGGACAGGGATCCTGAAGCTTTCTTT
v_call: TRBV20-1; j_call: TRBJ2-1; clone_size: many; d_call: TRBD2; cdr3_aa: CSASILAGVVNEQFF; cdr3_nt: TGCAGTGCTAGCATACTAGCGGGAGTCGTTAATGAGCAGTTCTTC
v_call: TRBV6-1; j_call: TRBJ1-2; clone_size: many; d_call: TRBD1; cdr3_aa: CASTLDRGGGYTF; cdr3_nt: TGTGCCAGCACCCTTGACAGGGGGGGTGGCTACACCTTC
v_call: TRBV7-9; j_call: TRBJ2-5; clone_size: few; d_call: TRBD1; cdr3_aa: CASSPTGGGGETQYF; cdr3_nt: TGTGCCAGCAGCCCAACAGGGGGCGGGGGAGAGACCCAGTACTTC
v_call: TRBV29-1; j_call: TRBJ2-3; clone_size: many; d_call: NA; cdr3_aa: CSVEAGARADTQYF; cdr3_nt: TGCAGCGTTGAAGCGGGGGCCAGAGCAGATACGCAGTATTTT
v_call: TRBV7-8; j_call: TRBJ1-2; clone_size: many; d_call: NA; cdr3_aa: CASSLGTSNYGYTF; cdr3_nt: TGTGCCAGCAGCTTAGGGACTTCTAACTATGGCTACACCTTC
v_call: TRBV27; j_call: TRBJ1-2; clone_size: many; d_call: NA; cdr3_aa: CASSSLPGNYGYTF; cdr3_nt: TGTGCCAGCAGTTCCCTCCCCGGGAACTATGGCTACACCTTC
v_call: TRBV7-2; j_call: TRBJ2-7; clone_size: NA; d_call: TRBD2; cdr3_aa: CASSPWTSGAYEQYF; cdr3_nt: TGTGCCAGCAGCCCGTGGACTAGCGGGGCGTACGAGCAGTACTTC